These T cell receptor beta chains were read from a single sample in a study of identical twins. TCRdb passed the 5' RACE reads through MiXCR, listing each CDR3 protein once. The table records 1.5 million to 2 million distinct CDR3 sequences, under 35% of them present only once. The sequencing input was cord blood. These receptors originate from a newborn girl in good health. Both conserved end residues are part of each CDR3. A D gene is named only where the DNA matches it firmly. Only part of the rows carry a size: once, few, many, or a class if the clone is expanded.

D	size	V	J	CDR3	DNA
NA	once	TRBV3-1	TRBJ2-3	CASSQAPKRDTQYF	TGTGCCAGCAGCCAAGCCCCAAAAAGGGATACGCAGTATTTT
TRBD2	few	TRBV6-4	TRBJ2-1	CASSAGLAGVDEQFF	TGTGCCAGCAGTGCGGGACTAGCGGGAGTTGATGAGCAGTTCTTC
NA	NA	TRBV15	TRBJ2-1	CATSSRGGNEQFF	TGTGCCACCAGCAGCAGAGGGGGCAATGAGCAGTTCTTC
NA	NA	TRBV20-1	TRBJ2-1	CSATKPGHEQFF	TGCAGTGCTACAAAGCCGGGACATGAGCAGTTCTTC
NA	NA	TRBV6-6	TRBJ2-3	CASRPQGTGTDTQYF	TGTGCCAGCAGACCGCAGGGGACCGGCACAGATACGCAGTATTTT
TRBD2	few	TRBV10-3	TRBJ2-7	CAISGGGSYEQYF	TGTGCCATCTCGGGCGGGGGCTCCTACGAGCAGTACTTC
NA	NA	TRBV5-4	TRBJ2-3	CASRAIDTQYF	TGTGCCAGCCGGGCCATAGATACGCAGTATTTT
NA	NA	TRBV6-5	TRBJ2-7	CASKKAGTYYEQYF	TGTGCCAGCAAAAAAGCCGGGACATACTACGAGCAGTACTTC
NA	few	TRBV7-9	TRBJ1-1	CASSLAYGNTEAFF	TGTGCCAGCAGCTTAGCGTACGGGAACACTGAAGCTTTCTTT
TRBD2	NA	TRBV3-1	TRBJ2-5	CASSRIFLAGAYNEQYF	TGTGCCAGCAGCCGAATTTTTCTAGCGGGAGCCTACAATGAGCAGTACTTC
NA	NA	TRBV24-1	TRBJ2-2	CATSDENTGELFF	TGTGCCACCAGTGACGAGAACACCGGGGAGCTGTTTTTT
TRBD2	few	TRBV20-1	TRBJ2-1	CSTAGGSYNEQFF	TGCAGTACAGCGGGGGGATCCTACAATGAGCAGTTCTTC
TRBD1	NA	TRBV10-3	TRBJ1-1	CAISASGQGGDTEAFF	TGTGCCATCAGTGCCTCGGGACAGGGAGGAGACACTGAAGCTTTCTTT
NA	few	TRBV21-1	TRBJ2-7	CASSSPSPGHSYEQYF	TGTGCCAGCAGCAGCCCGTCTCCGGGACACTCCTACGAGCAGTACTTC
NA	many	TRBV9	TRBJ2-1	CASSVSGEQFF	TGTGCCAGCAGCGTTTCTGGTGAGCAGTTCTTC
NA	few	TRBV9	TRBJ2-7	CASSVEPQEGYEQYF	TGTGCCAGCAGCGTAGAACCCCAGGAGGGCTACGAGCAGTACTTC
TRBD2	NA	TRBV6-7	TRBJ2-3	CASSSNSGRTDTQYF	TGTGCCAGCAGTTCCAATAGCGGGAGGACAGATACGCAGTATTTT
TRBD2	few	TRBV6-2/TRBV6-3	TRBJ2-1	CASSPAPLQSAGGQNEQFF	TGTGCCAGCAGTCCCGCCCCCCTCCAATCCGCGGGAGGGCAGAATGAGCAGTTCTTC
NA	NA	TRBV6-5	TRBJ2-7	CASSYSSSTAYEQYF	TGTGCCAGCAGTTACTCTTCTAGTACGGCCTACGAGCAGTACTTC
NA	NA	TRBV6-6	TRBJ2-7	CAGSLNRDYEQYF	TGTGCCGGCAGCCTCAACAGGGACTACGAGCAGTACTTC
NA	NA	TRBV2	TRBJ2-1	CASSVSRGAYNEQFF	TGTGCCAGCAGTGTTTCTCGGGGAGCCTACAATGAGCAGTTCTTC
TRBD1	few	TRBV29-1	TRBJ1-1	CSVEDPPDRVRKSEAFF	TGCAGCGTTGAAGACCCTCCGGACAGGGTGAGAAAGTCTGAAGCTTTCTTT
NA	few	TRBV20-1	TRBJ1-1	CSAPGGVNTEAFF	TGCAGTGCCCCGGGTGGAGTGAACACTGAAGCTTTCTTT
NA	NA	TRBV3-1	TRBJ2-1	CASSQAGSSGNEQFF	TGTGCCAGCAGCCAAGCCGGGTCCTCTGGGAATGAGCAGTTCTTC
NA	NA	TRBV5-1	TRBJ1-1	CASSLVGSSNTEAFF	TGCGCCAGCAGCTTGGTGGGTAGTTCGAACACTGAAGCTTTCTTT
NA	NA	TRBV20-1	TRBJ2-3	CSARSVTRGLTDTQYF	TGCAGTGCTAGGTCCGTGACCCGAGGGTTAACAGATACGCAGTATTTT
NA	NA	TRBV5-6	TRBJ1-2	CASSLWVNGYTF	TGTGCCAGCAGCTTGTGGGTCAATGGCTACACCTTC
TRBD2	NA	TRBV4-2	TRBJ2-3	CASTLSGRAPTQYF	TGTGCCAGCACCCTTAGCGGGAGGGCCCCTACGCAGTATTTT
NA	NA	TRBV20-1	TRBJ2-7	CSATPPRGEQYF	TGCAGTGCTACTCCCCCTAGGGGGGAGCAGTACTTC
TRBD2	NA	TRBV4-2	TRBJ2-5	CASSQVRLGGSETHYF	TGTGCCAGCAGCCAAGTTCGCTTGGGAGGGAGTGAGACCCATTACTTC
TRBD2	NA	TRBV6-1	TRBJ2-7	CASSEQGLAGANEQYF	TGTGCCAGCAGTGAACAAGGACTAGCGGGAGCAAATGAGCAGTACTTC
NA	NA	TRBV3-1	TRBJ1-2	CASTPNMGADYGYTF	TGTGCCAGCACACCCAATATGGGGGCCGACTATGGCTACACCTTC
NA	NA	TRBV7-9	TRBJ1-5	CASSSQGTSSNSNQPQHF	TGTGCCAGCAGCTCTCAGGGGACTTCCTCAAATAGCAATCAGCCCCAGCATTTT
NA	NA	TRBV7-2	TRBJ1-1	CASSPPGAGSEAFF	TGTGCCAGCAGCCCCCCAGGGGCCGGATCTGAAGCTTTCTTT
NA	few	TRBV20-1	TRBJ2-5	CSAISQETQYF	TGCAGTGCTATCAGCCAAGAGACCCAGTACTTC
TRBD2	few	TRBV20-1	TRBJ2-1	CSARDRGRAPNEQFF	TGCAGTGCTAGAGATCGCGGGAGGGCCCCCAATGAGCAGTTCTTC
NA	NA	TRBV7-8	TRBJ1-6	CASSVTGQNNSPLHF	TGTGCCAGCAGCGTCACGGGACAAAATAATTCACCCCTCCACTTT
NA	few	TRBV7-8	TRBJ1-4	CASSLGRGNKLFF	TGTGCCAGCAGCTTAGGTCGGGGGAATAAACTGTTTTTT
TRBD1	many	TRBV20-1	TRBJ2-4	CSAMGDRGAKNIQYF	TGCAGTGCTATGGGAGACAGGGGAGCCAAAAACATTCAGTACTTC
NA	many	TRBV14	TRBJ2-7	CASSQGPKQGLGYGYEQYF	TGTGCCAGCAGCCAAGGACCCAAACAGGGACTCGGCTACGGCTACGAGCAGTACTTC
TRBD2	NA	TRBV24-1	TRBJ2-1	CATRTSGTYNEQFF	TGTGCCACCAGAACTAGCGGGACCTACAATGAGCAGTTCTTC
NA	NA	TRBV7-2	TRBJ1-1	CASSLVRLMNTEAFF	TGTGCCAGCAGCTTAGTCCGACTTATGAACACTGAAGCTTTCTTT
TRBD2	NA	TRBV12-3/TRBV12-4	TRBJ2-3	CASSSSSGGSRNTQYF	TGTGCCAGCAGCAGCTCTAGCGGGGGGTCCAGGAATACGCAGTATTTT
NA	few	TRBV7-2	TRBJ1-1	CASSPETLNTEAFF	TGTGCCAGCAGCCCAGAGACTTTGAACACTGAAGCTTTCTTT
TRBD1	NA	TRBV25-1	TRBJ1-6	CASSGRDRASPLHF	TGTGCCAGCAGTGGACGGGACAGGGCTTCACCCCTCCACTTT
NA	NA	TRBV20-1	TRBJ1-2	CSARDPQINGYTF	TGCAGTGCTAGAGATCCGCAGATTAATGGCTACACCTTC
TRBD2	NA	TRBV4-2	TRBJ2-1	CASSQGAFAGGFYNEQFF	TGTGCCAGCAGCCAAGGTGCTTTTGCGGGGGGCTTTTACAATGAGCAGTTCTTC
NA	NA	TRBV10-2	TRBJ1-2	CASGGGAYGYTF	TGCGCCAGCGGAGGGGGGGCCTATGGCTACACCTTC
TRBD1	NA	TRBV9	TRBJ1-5	CASSVDGRRDRQRYPKPQHF	TGTGCCAGCAGCGTAGATGGGCGGAGGGACAGACAGAGATATCCCAAGCCCCAGCATTTT
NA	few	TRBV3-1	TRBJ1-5	CASSSGSGNQPQHF	TGTGCCAGCAGCTCGGGGTCTGGCAATCAGCCCCAGCATTTT
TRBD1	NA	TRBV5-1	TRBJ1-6	CASSFGQQGIGLNSPLHF	TGCGCCAGCAGCTTTGGGCAACAGGGGATTGGGTTGAATTCACCCCTCCACTTT